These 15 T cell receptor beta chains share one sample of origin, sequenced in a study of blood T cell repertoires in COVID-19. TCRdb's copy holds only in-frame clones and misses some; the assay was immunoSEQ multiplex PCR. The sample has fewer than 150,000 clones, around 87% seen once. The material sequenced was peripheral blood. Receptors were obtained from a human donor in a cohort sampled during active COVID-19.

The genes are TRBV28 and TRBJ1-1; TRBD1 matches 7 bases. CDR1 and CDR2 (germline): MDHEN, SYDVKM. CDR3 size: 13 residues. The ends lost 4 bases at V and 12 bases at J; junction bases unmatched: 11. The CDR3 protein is CASSSVRQGRTFF. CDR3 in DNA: TGTGCCAGCAGTTCCGTTAGACAGGGACGAACTTTCTTT.

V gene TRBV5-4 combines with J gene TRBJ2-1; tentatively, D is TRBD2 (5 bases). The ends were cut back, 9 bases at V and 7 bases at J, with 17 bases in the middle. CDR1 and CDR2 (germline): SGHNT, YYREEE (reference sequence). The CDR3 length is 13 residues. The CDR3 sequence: CATTGSFGNEQFF. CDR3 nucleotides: TGTGCCACCACGGGGAGCTTCGGGAATGAGCAGTTCTTC.

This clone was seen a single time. CDR3 loop: CASSDRGTASSGNTIYF. Written as DNA, the CDR3 is TGTGCCAGCAGTGATAGGGGGACAGCCAGCTCTGGAAACACCATATATTTT. The chain combines TRBV6-4 with TRBJ1-3, with 7 bases that match TRBD1. CDR1 and CDR2 from the germline V gene are MRHNA and SNTAGT. The CDR3 extends over 17 amino acids. J lost 0 bases, V lost 3 bases, and 8 bases had no gene match.

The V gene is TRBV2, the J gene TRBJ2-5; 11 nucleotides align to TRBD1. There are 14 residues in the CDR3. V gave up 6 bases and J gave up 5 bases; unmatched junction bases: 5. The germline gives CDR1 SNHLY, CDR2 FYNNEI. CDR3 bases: TGTGCCAGCAGGGGGGACAGGGGGATGGAGACCCAGTACTTC. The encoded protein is CASRGDRGMETQYF. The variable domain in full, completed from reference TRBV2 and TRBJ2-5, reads EPEVTQTPSHQVTQMGQEVILRCVPISNHLYFYWYRQILGQKVEFLVSFYNNEISEKSEIFDDQFSVERPDGSNFTLKIRSTKLEDSAMYFCASRGDRGMETQYFGPGTRLLVL.

The CDR3 here is CATSLGGATNEKLFF. As DNA, the CDR3 is TGTGCCACCAGCCTCGGGGGAGCAACTAATGAAAAACTGTTTTTT. V is TRBV15 and J is TRBJ1-4; tentative D call: TRBD1 (5 bases). Germline values: CDR1 LNHNV, CDR2 YYDKDF (reference sequence). Trimming removed 5 bases at V and 0 bases at J, with 10 bases between. The CDR3 is made up of 15 amino acids.

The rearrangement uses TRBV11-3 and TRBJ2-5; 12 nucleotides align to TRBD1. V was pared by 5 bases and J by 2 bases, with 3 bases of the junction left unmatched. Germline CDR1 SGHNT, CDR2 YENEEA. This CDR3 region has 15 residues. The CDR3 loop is CASSQGQGAQETQYF. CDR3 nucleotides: TGTGCCAGCAGCCAGGGACAGGGGGCTCAAGAGACCCAGTACTTC. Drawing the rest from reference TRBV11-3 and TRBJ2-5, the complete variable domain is EAGVVQSPRYKIIEKKQPVAFWCNPISGHNTLYWYLQNLGQGPELLIRYENEEAVDDSQLPKDRFSAERLKGVDSTLKIQPAELGDSAVYLCASSQGQGAQETQYFGPGTRLLVL.

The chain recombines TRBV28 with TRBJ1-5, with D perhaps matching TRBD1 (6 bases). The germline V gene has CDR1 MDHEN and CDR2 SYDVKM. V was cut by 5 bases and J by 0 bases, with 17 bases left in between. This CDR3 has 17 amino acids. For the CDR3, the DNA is TGTGCCAGCAGTGGACAGTCTCTACTAATTAGCAATCAGCCCCAGCATTTT. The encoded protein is CASSGQSLLISNQPQHF.

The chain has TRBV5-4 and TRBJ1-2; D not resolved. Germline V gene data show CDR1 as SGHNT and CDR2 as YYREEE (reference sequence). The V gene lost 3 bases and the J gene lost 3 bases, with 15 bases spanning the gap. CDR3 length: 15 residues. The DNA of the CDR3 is TGTGCCAGCAGCTCACCTGAGGATTGGGACTATGGCTACACCTTC. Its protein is CASSSPEDWDYGYTF.

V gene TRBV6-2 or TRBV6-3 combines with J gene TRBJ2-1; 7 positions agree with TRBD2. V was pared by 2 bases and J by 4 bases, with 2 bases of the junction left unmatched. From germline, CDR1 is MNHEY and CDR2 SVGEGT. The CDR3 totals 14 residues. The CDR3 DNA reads TGTGCCAGCAGTTACCGAGCGGGGTACAATGAGCAGTTCTTC. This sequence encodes CASSYRAGYNEQFF.

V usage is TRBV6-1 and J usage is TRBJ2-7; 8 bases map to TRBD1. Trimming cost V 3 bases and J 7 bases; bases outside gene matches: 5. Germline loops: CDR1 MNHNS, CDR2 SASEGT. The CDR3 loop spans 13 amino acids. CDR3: CASSDNTGGEQYF. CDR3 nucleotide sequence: TGTGCCAGCAGTGACAATACAGGGGGTGAGCAGTACTTC.

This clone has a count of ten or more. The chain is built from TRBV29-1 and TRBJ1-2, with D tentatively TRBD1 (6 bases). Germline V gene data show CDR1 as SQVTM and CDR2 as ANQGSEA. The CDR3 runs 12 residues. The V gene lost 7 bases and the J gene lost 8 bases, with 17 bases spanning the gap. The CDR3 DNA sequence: TGCAGCGCTAATACAGGGTGGGAGGGCTACACCTTC. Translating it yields CSANTGWEGYTF.

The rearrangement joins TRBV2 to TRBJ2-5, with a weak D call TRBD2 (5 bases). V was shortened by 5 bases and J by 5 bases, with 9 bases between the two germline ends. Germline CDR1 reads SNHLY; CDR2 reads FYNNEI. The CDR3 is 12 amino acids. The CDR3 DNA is TGTGCCAGCAGTTCACTAGGGGAGACCCAGTACTTC. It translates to CASSSLGETQYF.

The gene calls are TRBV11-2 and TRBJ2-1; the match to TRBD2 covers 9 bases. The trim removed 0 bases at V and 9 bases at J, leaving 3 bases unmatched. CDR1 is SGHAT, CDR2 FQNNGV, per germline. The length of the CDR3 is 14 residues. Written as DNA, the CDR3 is TGTGCCAGCAGCTTAGAGCGGGGGGGCAGTGAGCAGTTCTTC. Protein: CASSLERGGSEQFF.

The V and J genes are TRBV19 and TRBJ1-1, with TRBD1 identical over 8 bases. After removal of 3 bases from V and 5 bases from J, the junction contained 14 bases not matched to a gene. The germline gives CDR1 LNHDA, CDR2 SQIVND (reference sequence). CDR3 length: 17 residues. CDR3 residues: CASSIGPYRGTGTEAFF. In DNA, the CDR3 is TGTGCCAGTAGTATCGGACCTTACAGGGGGACGGGTACTGAAGCTTTCTTT.

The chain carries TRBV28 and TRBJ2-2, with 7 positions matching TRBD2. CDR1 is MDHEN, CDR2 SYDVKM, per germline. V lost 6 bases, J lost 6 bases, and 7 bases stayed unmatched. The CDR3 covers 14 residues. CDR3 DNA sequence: TGTGCCAGCAGCTGGGAGGGAGGGCCCGGGGAGCTGTTTTTT. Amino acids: CASSWEGGPGELFF.